Detailed here is one T cell receptor (beta chain). Which antigen it targets is not known. Per-nucleotide qualities are absent, and no much larger clonotype sits a single base away. TCRbeta CDR3 regions were amplified from genomic DNA by means of the immunoSEQ Assay, a bias-controlled multiplex PCR. The study's processing was this. The number of nucleated cells in each sample was estimated from the amplification of reference gene primers within the assay. To quantify the absolute abundance of each unique TCRbeta CDR3 rearrangement, sequence reads were collapsed and filtered. Productive Simpson clonality was computed per sample as the square root of Simpson's diversity index over productive rearrangements. TCRdb limited this immuneACCESS table to in-frame rearrangements with V and J called. A share of clones is missing; checked studies link under half to unresolved V genes, and the rest is unexplained. V and J calls and clone size come straight from that table; D and trimming were deduced from the DNA. This sample lists under 65,000 clones; approximately 90% were detected once. Jointly, the top ten make up about 1.5% of the sample.

The CDR3 goes from the cysteine to the phenylalanine over 15 residues. Left in the record is the CDR3 DNA by itself, 45 bases read in frame from the first base. As encoded in the germline V gene, CDR1 is MNHEY while CDR2 is SVGEGT. V loses 0 bases, J loses 2 bases, and the germline ends lie 11 bases apart. This sample was taken from a study of blood T cell repertoires in COVID-19 (TCRdb year 2020). As for the study more broadly: Collaborator samples came from the United States, Italy and Spain and covered acute and convalescent phases of COVID-19. The material from the prospective study consisted of cDNA or gDNA derived from T cells, B-cell-depleted T cells, or PBMCs. Sample metadata almost always included a de-identified subject ID, COVID-19 status, age in years and sex. Where available, HLA class I and class II types were obtained from metadata supplied by the sample provider rather than from assay-based typing. The repertoires were released in a freely available public database intended as a resource for research on the immune response to SARS-CoV-2. Samples were obtained from the ongoing ImmuneRACE study (first 160 participants) and from 950 to 1,500 subjects provided by 6 global collaborators. The dataset comprised deeply sampled blood TCRbeta repertoires from subjects exposed to, actively infected with, or recovered from COVID-19. The research as a whole found: The quantity of clinical and demographic metadata differed by source and by participant and was supplied without curation.

Collaborating institutions collected whole blood in K2EDTA tubes following their own protocols. For TCRbeta analysis, collaborators shipped samples as frozen whole blood, isolated PBMCs, or DNA extracted from either of those sample types. The source material was peripheral blood. The receptor was isolated from a man in his sixties with acute or convalescent COVID-19. This chain is built from TRBV6-2 or TRBV6-3 and TRBJ2-7, with TRBD2 tentatively as D gene (5 bases match). The CDR3 region has the sequence CASSYSRRATYEQYF. The nucleotide sequence reads as follows: TGTGCCAGCAGTTACTCGCGGCGGGCCACCTACGAGCAGTACTTC.